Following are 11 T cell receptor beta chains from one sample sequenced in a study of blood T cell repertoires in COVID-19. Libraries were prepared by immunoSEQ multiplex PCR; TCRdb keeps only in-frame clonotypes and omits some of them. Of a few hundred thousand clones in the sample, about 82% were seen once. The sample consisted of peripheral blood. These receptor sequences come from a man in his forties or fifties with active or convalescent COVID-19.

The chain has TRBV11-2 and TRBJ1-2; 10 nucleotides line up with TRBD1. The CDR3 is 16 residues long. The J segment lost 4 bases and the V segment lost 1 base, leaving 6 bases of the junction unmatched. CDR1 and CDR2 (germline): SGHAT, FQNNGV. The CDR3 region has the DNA TGTGCCAGCAGCTTAGTTGGGACAGGGGTCCCCTATGGCTACACCTTC. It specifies CASSLVGTGVPYGYTF.

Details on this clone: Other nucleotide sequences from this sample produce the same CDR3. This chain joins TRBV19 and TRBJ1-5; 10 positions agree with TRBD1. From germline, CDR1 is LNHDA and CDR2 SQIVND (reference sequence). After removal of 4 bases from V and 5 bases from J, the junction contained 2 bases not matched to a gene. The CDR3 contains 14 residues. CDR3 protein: CASSRTGGYQPQHF. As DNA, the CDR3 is TGTGCCAGTAGTAGGACAGGGGGGTATCAGCCCCAGCATTTT. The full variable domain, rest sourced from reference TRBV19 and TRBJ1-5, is DGGITQSPKYLFRKEGQNVTLSCEQNLNHDAMYWYRQDPGQGLRLIYYSQIVNDFQKGDIAEGYSVSREKKESFPLTVTSAQKNPTAFYLCASSRTGGYQPQHFGDGTRLSIL.

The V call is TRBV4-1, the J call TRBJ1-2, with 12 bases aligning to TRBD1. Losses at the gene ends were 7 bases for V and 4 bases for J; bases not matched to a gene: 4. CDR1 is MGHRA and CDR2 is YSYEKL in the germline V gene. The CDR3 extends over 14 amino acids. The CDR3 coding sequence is TGCGCCAGCACTCCGGGACAGGGGGCCTATGGCTACACCTTC. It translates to CASTPGQGAYGYTF.

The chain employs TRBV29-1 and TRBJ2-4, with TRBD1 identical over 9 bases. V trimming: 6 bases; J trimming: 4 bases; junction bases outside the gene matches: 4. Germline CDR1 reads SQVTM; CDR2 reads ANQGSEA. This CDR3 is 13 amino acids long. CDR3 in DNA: TGCAGCGTACGGACAGGGGAGAAAAACATTCAGTACTTC. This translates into CSVRTGEKNIQYF.

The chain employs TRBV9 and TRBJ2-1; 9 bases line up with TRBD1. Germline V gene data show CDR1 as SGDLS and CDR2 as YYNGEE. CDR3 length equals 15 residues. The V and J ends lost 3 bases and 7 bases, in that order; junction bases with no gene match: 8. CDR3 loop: CASSARDRELNEQFF. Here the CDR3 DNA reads TGTGCCAGCAGCGCCCGGGACAGGGAGTTAAATGAGCAGTTCTTC.

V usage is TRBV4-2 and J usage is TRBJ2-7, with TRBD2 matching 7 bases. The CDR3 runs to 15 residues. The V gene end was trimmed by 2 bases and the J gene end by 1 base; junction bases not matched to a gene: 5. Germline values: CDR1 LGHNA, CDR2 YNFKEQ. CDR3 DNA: TGTGCCAGCAGCCAATTTGCGGGGGATTCCTACGAGCAGTACTTC. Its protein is CASSQFAGDSYEQYF.

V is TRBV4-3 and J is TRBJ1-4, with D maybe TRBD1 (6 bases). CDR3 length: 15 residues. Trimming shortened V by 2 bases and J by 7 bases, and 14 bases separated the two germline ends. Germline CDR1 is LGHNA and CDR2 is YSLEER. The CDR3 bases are TGCGCCAGCAGCCAACGTACAGGGACGGGTGAAAAACTGTTTTTT. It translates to CASSQRTGTGEKLFF.

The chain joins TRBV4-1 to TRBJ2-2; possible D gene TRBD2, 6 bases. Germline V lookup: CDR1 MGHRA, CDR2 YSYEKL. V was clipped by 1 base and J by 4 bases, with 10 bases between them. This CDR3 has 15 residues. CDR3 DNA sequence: TGCGCCAGCAGCCAAGCAGGCGGGGTCACCGGGGAGCTGTTTTTT. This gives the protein CASSQAGGVTGELFF.

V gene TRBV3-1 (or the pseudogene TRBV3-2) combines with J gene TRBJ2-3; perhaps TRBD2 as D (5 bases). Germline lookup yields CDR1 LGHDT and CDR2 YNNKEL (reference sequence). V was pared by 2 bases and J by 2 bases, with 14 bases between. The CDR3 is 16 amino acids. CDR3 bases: TGTGCCAGCAGCCAAACTAGTCTTGGACCCACAGATACGCAGTATTTT. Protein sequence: CASSQTSLGPTDTQYF.

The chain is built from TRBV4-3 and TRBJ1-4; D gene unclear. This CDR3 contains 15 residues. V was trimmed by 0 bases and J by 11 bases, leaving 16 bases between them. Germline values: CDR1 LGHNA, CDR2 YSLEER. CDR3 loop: CASSQDPGKMGKLFF. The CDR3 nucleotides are TGCGCCAGCAGCCAAGATCCCGGGAAAATGGGGAAACTGTTTTTT.

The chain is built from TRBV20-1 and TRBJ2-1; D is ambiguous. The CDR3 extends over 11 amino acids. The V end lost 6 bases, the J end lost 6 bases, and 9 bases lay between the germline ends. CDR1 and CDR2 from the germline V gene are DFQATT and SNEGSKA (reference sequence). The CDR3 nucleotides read TGCAGTGCCGCTAGGCCCAATGAGCAGTTCTTC. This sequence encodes CSAARPNEQFF.